This is a list of T cell receptor beta chains from one sample in a study of long-term antiretroviral therapy in people with HIV. Here immunoSEQ multiplex PCR was the method, and the copy in TCRdb shows in-frame clones only, minus some. The table records around 21,000 clones, roughly 91% of them present only once. The material was unsorted PBMCs, obtained 0.2 years before starting antiretroviral therapy. These receptor sequences come from a man aged 18 to 30 with HIV. Each CDR3 is given with its conserved first and last residue. Each record gives: V gene, clone size, J gene, D gene, CDR3 protein, CDR3 DNA. D genes are given only for firm matches. The size of a clone is reported for some rows only, either as once, few or many, or as a class for expanded clones.

TRBV9	NA	TRBJ2-1	NA	CASSDPGTNNEQFF	TGTGCCAGCAGCGATCCCGGGACAAACAATGAGCAGTTCTTC
TRBV25-1	NA	TRBJ1-1	NA	CASSQTANTEAFF	TGTGCCAGCAGTCAGACAGCGAACACTGAAGCTTTCTTT
TRBV5-4	NA	TRBJ2-7	NA	CASSIGQGKEQYF	TGTGCCAGCAGCATCGGACAAGGGAAAGAGCAGTACTTC
TRBV7-9	NA	TRBJ2-1	NA	CASSLGTGVGYNEQFF	TGTGCCAGCAGCTTGGGGACGGGGGTTGGCTACAATGAGCAGTTCTTC
TRBV10-3	NA	TRBJ1-2	NA	CAIAGGDRSTF	TGTGCCATCGCTGGGGGGGATCGGTCCACCTTC
TRBV7-9	NA	TRBJ1-1	NA	CASSTREGTEAFF	TGTGCCAGCAGTACCAGGGAGGGCACTGAAGCTTTCTTT
TRBV19	NA	TRBJ1-5	NA	CASGRAPQHF	TGTGCCAGCGGGAGGGCGCCCCAGCATTTT
TRBV7-9	NA	TRBJ2-3	NA	CASSLGERGTDTQYF	TGTGCCAGCAGCCTAGGGGAGAGAGGCACAGATACGCAGTATTTT
TRBV15	NA	TRBJ2-3	TRBD2	CATSRNLAGAADTQYF	TGTGCCACCAGCAGGAATCTAGCGGGAGCGGCAGATACGCAGTATTTT
TRBV2	NA	TRBJ2-1	TRBD2	CASSEYASGGPDEQFF	TGTGCCAGCAGTGAATATGCTAGCGGGGGGCCGGATGAGCAGTTCTTC
TRBV6-1	NA	TRBJ2-7	NA	CASNLRGVPEQYF	TGTGCCAGCAACCTCCGGGGAGTTCCCGAGCAGTACTTC
TRBV6-6	NA	TRBJ2-5	TRBD1	CASSLPGGSETQYF	TGTGCCAGCAGCCTGCCAGGGGGATCAGAGACCCAGTACTTC
TRBV9	NA	TRBJ1-3	NA	CASSVELPGLGTSGNTIYF	TGTGCCAGCAGCGTAGAGCTCCCCGGGCTGGGGACCTCTGGAAACACCATATATTTT
TRBV7-6	NA	TRBJ2-7	TRBD1	CASSPGTGGFYEQYF	TGTGCCAGCAGCCCCGGGACAGGGGGCTTTTACGAGCAGTACTTC
TRBV7-9	NA	TRBJ1-5	NA	CASSLVLGKTYQPQHF	TGTGCCAGCAGCTTAGTGCTGGGGAAAACCTATCAGCCCCAGCATTTT
TRBV4-2	NA	TRBJ2-2	NA	CASSQGLTNTGELFF	TGTGCCAGCAGCCAAGGACTTACGAACACCGGGGAGCTGTTTTTT
TRBV15	NA	TRBJ1-1	NA	CATSRDKGENTEAFF	TGTGCCACCAGCAGAGATAAGGGCGAGAACACTGAAGCTTTCTTT
TRBV5-6	NA	TRBJ2-3	NA	CASSSSSTDTQYF	TGTGCCAGCAGCTCCTCTAGCACAGATACGCAGTATTTT
TRBV7-9	NA	TRBJ2-1	TRBD1	CAKGQGDNEQFF	TGTGCCAAGGGACAGGGTGACAATGAGCAGTTCTTC
TRBV2	NA	TRBJ2-7	NA	CASGQYEQYF	TGTGCCAGCGGACAGTACGAGCAGTACTTC
TRBV5-8	NA	TRBJ1-1	NA	CASSFGEAFF	TGTGCCAGCAGCTTTGGTGAAGCTTTCTTT
TRBV9	NA	TRBJ2-3	NA	CASSPEGVDTQYF	TGTGCCAGCAGCCCAGAGGGGGTAGATACGCAGTATTTT
TRBV7-2	NA	TRBJ1-5	TRBD1	CASSPGQGNQPQHF	TGTGCCAGCAGCCCCGGACAGGGGAATCAGCCCCAGCATTTT
TRBV9	few	TRBJ1-4	NA	CASSQNNEKLFF	TGTGCCAGCAGCCAAAACAATGAAAAACTGTTTTTT
TRBV5-6	NA	TRBJ1-2	NA	CASSLEEESGRSGGYTF	TGTGCCAGCAGCTTGGAGGAGGAATCGGGCCGCTCGGGGGGCTACACCTTC